This T cell receptor (beta chain) was recorded in a study of T cell repertoires in cytomegalovirus infection. TCRdb re-analysed the reads in MiXCR, keeping a single row per CDR3 protein. The data hold approximately 490,000 distinct CDR3 sequences, with 11% observed a single time. The CDR3 totals 17 residues. V shed 1 base, J shed 3 bases, and the junction held 8 bases outside the gene matches. The germline CDR1 and CDR2 sequences are MGHRA and YSYEKL. This clonotype was counted only a few times. The clonotype was recovered from a human donor in good health (CMV status not recorded). Some clones in this sample may be carry-over from other donors' samples. Sequencing was carried out using PBMCs. V and J are TRBV4-1 and TRBJ2-1; 8 bases fit TRBD2. CDR3 sequence (DNA): TGCGCCAGCAGCCAAGTGTTTGCGGGAGGAAGCTACAATGAGCAGTTCTTC. Its protein is CASSQVFAGGSYNEQFF.